What follows are 12 T cell receptor beta chains derived from one specimen sequenced in a study of T cell repertoires in cytomegalovirus infection. TCRdb redid the calling of the reads with MiXCR, one entry per CDR3 protein. The sample has 310,000 or so distinct CDR3 sequences, roughly 16% seen once. Material: PBMCs. These receptors came from a human donor in good health (CMV status not recorded). Some clones in this sample may be carry-over from other donors' samples.

A few counts support this clonotype. This chain joins TRBV19 and TRBJ2-3; possibly TRBD2 for D (6 bases). Germline V gives CDR1 LNHDA, CDR2 SQIVND (reference sequence). Trimming took 3 bases from V and 3 from J, leaving 16 bases between them. The CDR3 length is 16 residues. CDR3: CASSIEGGAGTDTQYF. CDR3 nucleotide sequence: TGTGCCAGTAGTATCGAGGGCGGGGCTGGAACAGATACGCAGTATTTT. Drawing the rest from reference TRBV19 and TRBJ2-3, the complete variable domain is DGGITQSPKYLFRKEGQNVTLSCEQNLNHDAMYWYRQDPGQGLRLIYYSQIVNDFQKGDIAEGYSVSREKKESFPLTVTSAQKNPTAFYLCASSIEGGAGTDTQYFGPGTRLTVL.

The chain links TRBV7-2 to TRBJ2-3, with a weak D call TRBD2 (5 bases). Germline values: CDR1 SGHTA, CDR2 FQGNSA. The CDR3 is made up of 12 amino acids. Trimming pared 4 bases from V and 7 bases from J, leaving 9 bases between. The CDR3 spells CASSSTRNTQYF. CDR3 in DNA: TGTGCCAGCAGCTCCACTAGAAATACGCAGTATTTT.

This clonotype has more than one count but fewer than ten. CDR3 coding DNA: TGTGCCAGCAGCTTCCAGGGTATCTCGGCAGAGACCCAGTACTTC. Translated, it gives CASSFQGISAETQYF. This chain joins TRBV7-9 and TRBJ2-5; maybe TRBD1 (5 bases). Germline V gene sequence: CDR1 SEHNR, CDR2 FQNEAQ (reference sequence). CDR3 length: 15 residues. V lost 3 bases to trimming and J lost 4 bases, with 15 bases between them.

V and J are TRBV20-1 and TRBJ1-1, with a possible D match to TRBD1 (5 bases). CDR1 and CDR2 from the germline V gene are DFQATT and SNEGSKA (reference sequence). The V and J ends lost 2 bases and 6 bases respectively, with 16 bases between them. The CDR3 is made up of 14 amino acids. CDR3 sequence (DNA): TGCAGTGCTAGACCCGCTTTAGGGGTTCCTGAAGCTTTCTTT. Translating it yields CSARPALGVPEAFF.

This clonotype was picked up many times. This sequence joins TRBV10-3 and TRBJ1-5, with 8 bases fitting TRBD1. Germline-derived CDR1 and CDR2 are ENHRY and SYGVKD. CDR3 length: 19 amino acids. With V trimmed by 2 bases and J by 0 bases, 12 bases remained unmatched. CDR3 amino acids: CAISENIGQGKTSNQPQHF. DNA of the CDR3: TGTGCCATCAGTGAGAACATCGGACAGGGCAAAACTAGCAATCAGCCCCAGCATTTT.

The chain links TRBV4-1 to TRBJ2-5; D possibly corresponds to TRBD1 (6 bases). Germline V gene lookup returns CDR1 MGHRA and CDR2 YSYEKL. The CDR3 is made up of 14 amino acids. V lost 0 bases to trimming and J lost 5 bases, with 10 bases between them. CDR3 bases: TGCGCCAGCAGCCAAGATGGGACACAGGAGACCCAGTACTTC. Translating it yields CASSQDGTQETQYF.

This clonotype showed up just a few times. V gene TRBV15 combines with J gene TRBJ2-7; no reliable D call. The CDR3 has 14 amino acids. Germline CDR1 is LNHNV and CDR2 is YYDKDF (reference sequence). Trimming shortened V by 2 bases and J by 0 bases, and 8 bases separated the two germline ends. The CDR3: CATSRSVSSYEQYF. CDR3 sequence (DNA): TGTGCCACCAGCAGATCGGTGAGCTCCTACGAGCAGTACTTC.

This clonotype was counted only a few times. The chain carries TRBV2 and TRBJ1-5; D not resolved. CDR1 SNHLY and CDR2 FYNNEI come from the germline V gene. V lost 3 bases to trimming and J lost 5 bases, with 11 bases between them. There are 14 residues in the CDR3. The CDR3 DNA is TGTGCCAGCAGTGAGTTTACGGATTATCAGCCCCAGCATTTT. This encodes CASSEFTDYQPQHF.

This clonotype was seen a few times. This chain joins TRBV20-1 and TRBJ1-2; D call uncertain. In germline, CDR1 is DFQATT, CDR2 SNEGSKA (reference sequence). There are 12 residues in the CDR3. The ends were cut back, 0 bases at V and 4 bases at J, with 6 bases in the middle. CDR3 sequence: CSARDNSYGYTF. CDR3 coding DNA: TGCAGTGCTAGAGATAACAGCTATGGCTACACCTTC.

The J gene is TRBJ2-1, the V gene TRBV5-4; possible D gene TRBD2, 5 bases. This CDR3 contains 15 residues. Between the trimmed V and J ends, which lost 5 bases and 2 bases, there was a span of 14 bases. CDR1 is SGHNT and CDR2 is YYREEE in the germline V gene (reference sequence). CDR3 amino acids: CASSPYAGAYNEQFF. DNA for the CDR3: TGTGCCAGCAGTCCCTACGCGGGTGCCTACAATGAGCAGTTCTTC.

Many counts were recorded for this clonotype. This chain connects TRBV7-2 to TRBJ1-2; D not resolved. V was clipped by 4 bases and J by 8 bases, with 11 bases between them. There are 12 residues in the CDR3. CDR1 is SGHTA and CDR2 is FQGNSA in the germline V gene. The CDR3 DNA is TGTGCCAGCAGCTCTAAGGCGGGCGGCTACACCTTC. It translates to CASSSKAGGYTF.

This clonotype was observed a few times. V is TRBV19 and J is TRBJ1-1; no reliable D call. Per the germline V gene, CDR1 is LNHDA and CDR2 is SQIVND (reference sequence). V was cut by 6 bases and J by 3 bases, with 17 bases left in between. The CDR3 has 15 residues. The DNA of the CDR3 is TGTGCCAGTAGAGTTGAACCGGCAAGGGACACTGAAGCTTTCTTT. As protein: CASRVEPARDTEAFF.